Presented here are 26 T cell receptor beta chains from one specimen sequenced in a study of OX40 agonist ivuxolimab in advanced cancers. This table comes from immunoSEQ multiplex PCR, and its TCRdb copy is limited to in-frame clones, with some not included. The sample holds approximately 82,000 clones; about 82% are singletons and the top ten take under 7.5%. This specimen consisted of CD4+ or CD8+ T cells sorted from blood, obtained in a trial of the OX40 agonist ivuxolimab. These receptors were collected from an adult with an advanced solid tumor such as melanoma, head and neck, liver or kidney cancer.

The gene calls are TRBV19 and TRBJ1-5; TRBD1 matches at 9 bases. CDR3 length equals 17 residues. The junction had 16 bases not matched to a gene; V was cut back by 10 bases and J by 3 bases. Germline V lookup: CDR1 LNHDA, CDR2 SQIVND (reference sequence). The CDR3 reads CATSGWGQGENNQPQHF. The CDR3 DNA is TGTGCCACCTCCGGTTGGGGACAGGGAGAAAACAATCAGCCCCAGCATTTT.

This sequence joins TRBV6-5 and TRBJ2-7, with D maybe TRBD1 (6 bases). Looked up from germline, CDR1 is MNHEY and CDR2 is SVGAGI. The CDR3 loop spans 14 amino acids. V lost 8 bases and J lost 2, with 16 bases in between. For the CDR3, the DNA is TGTGCCAGCTCAAAGGGGGATAGAACCTACGAGCAGTACTTC. Its translation is CASSKGDRTYEQYF.

This clone was counted between two and nine times. The rearrangement joins TRBV5-1 to TRBJ2-2; D ambiguous. The V end was cut by 0 bases, the J end by 4 bases, with 10 bases between. Germline CDR1 SGHRS, CDR2 YFSETQ. The CDR3 spans 15 residues. This CDR3 reads CASSLAAEGTGELFF. The CDR3 bases are TGCGCCAGCAGCTTGGCGGCAGAAGGCACCGGGGAGCTGTTTTTT.

The chain employs TRBV6-4 and TRBJ2-1; no reliable D call. Trimming pared 0 bases from V and 3 bases from J, leaving 0 bases between. CDR1 and CDR2 (germline): MRHNA, SNTAGT. The CDR3 sequence is 12 residues long. CDR3 bases: TGTGCCAGCAGTGACTCCTACAATGAGCAGTTCTTC. Its protein is CASSDSYNEQFF.

V usage is TRBV9 and J usage is TRBJ1-1; D unresolved. The CDR3 runs 15 residues. Germline CDR1 and CDR2: SGDLS and YYNGEE. Trimming took off 3 bases at V and 6 bases at J, with 18 bases between the two ends. The CDR3: CASSASQEARSEAFF. The CDR3 coding sequence is TGTGCCAGCAGCGCCTCTCAGGAGGCGAGGTCTGAAGCTTTCTTT.

The chain employs TRBV5-4 and TRBJ2-3; tentatively, D is TRBD1 or TRBD2 (5 bases each). The CDR3 consists of 17 residues. V was pared by 3 bases and J by 4 bases, with 21 bases between. Germline V gene lookup returns CDR1 SGHNT and CDR2 YYREEE (reference sequence). The CDR3 nucleotides read TGTGCCAGCAGCTCGAGCGCGGGCTCTCTCAGGGCAGATACGCAGTATTTT. This codes for CASSSSAGSLRADTQYF. Based on the CDR3 plus reference TRBV5-4 and TRBJ2-3, the full variable domain is ETGVTQSPTHLIKTRGQQVTLRCSSQSGHNTVSWYQQALGQGPQFIFQYYREEENGRGNFPPRFSGLQFPNYSSELNVNALELDDSALYLCASSSSAGSLRADTQYFGPGTRLTVL.

This clone was recorded once. The V gene is TRBV6-5, the J gene TRBJ1-2; tentatively, D is TRBD1 (6 bases). This CDR3 contains 15 residues. The V gene lost 0 bases and the J gene lost 3 bases, with 11 bases spanning the gap. Per the germline V gene, CDR1 is MNHEY and CDR2 is SVGAGI. The CDR3 sequence is CASSYSDRKDYGYTF. Written as DNA, the CDR3 is TGTGCCAGCAGTTACTCCGACAGGAAGGACTATGGCTACACCTTC.

The table lists this clone with a count of one. V and J are TRBV6-5 and TRBJ1-4, with D maybe TRBD1 (6 bases). Germline values: CDR1 MNHEY, CDR2 SVGAGI. V was cut by 6 bases and J by 8 bases, with 19 bases left in between. This CDR3 is built from 15 residues. The CDR3 spells CASRSGTKLSEKLFF. CDR3 DNA: TGTGCCAGCAGGTCCGGGACAAAGCTCTCCGAAAAACTGTTTTTT.

The J gene is TRBJ2-1, the V gene TRBV2, with TRBD2 matching 11 bases. Germline CDR1 is SNHLY and CDR2 is FYNNEI. The V segment lost 6 bases and the J segment 9 bases; nucleotides outside the gene matches: 7. This CDR3 has 14 amino acids. CDR3 loop: CASRPGTSGGEQFF. As DNA, the CDR3 is TGTGCCAGCAGGCCCGGGACTAGCGGCGGTGAGCAGTTCTTC.

The rearrangement links TRBV2 to TRBJ2-1; 10 positions agree with TRBD1. J lost 5 bases, V lost 6 bases, and 7 bases had no gene match. CDR1 is SNHLY, CDR2 FYNNEI, per germline. The CDR3 is 15 residues long. DNA for the CDR3: TGTGCCAGCAGGCCCAGACAGGGGGCGAACAATGAGCAGTTCTTC. Its protein is CASRPRQGANNEQFF.

The chain employs TRBV5-4 and TRBJ2-5, with no clear D. With the DNA end fitting TRBJ2-7 better, the J assignment may be wrong. The CDR3 sequence is 12 residues long. CDR1 and CDR2 from the germline V gene are SGHNT and YYREEE (reference sequence). The CDR3: CASSSLAGEQYF. The DNA for the CDR3 is TGTGCCAGCAGTTCCCTGGCCGGCGAGCAGTACTTC.

This rearrangement joins TRBV21-1 to TRBJ2-7. TRBV21-1 is tagged as a pseudogene. This CDR3 spans 12 amino acids. CDR3 in amino acids: CASSKAPTEQYF. CDR3 nucleotide sequence: TGTGCCAGCAGCAAAGCGCCGACCGAGCAGTACTTC.

The rearrangement links TRBV6-1 to TRBJ1-2; TRBD1 matches at 9 bases. V lost 4 bases to trimming and J lost 2 bases; unmatched junction nucleotides: 5. This CDR3 has 15 amino acids. Germline CDR1 is MNHNS and CDR2 is SASEGT. Here the CDR3 DNA reads TGTGCCAGCAGTGTTGGACAGGGGAAGAACTATGGCTACACCTTC. This gives the protein CASSVGQGKNYGYTF.

This clone has only one observation. The chain uses TRBV7-2 and TRBJ2-3; D is unclear. This CDR3 spans 15 amino acids. V shed 0 bases and J shed 2 bases, with 9 bases lying between them. Germline CDR1 reads SGHTA; CDR2 reads FQGNSA. CDR3 region: CASSLAGYFTDTQYF. The CDR3 DNA reads TGTGCCAGCAGCTTAGCGGGATACTTCACAGATACGCAGTATTTT. Based on the CDR3 plus reference TRBV7-2 and TRBJ2-3, the full variable domain is GAGVSQSPSNKVTEKGKDVELRCDPISGHTALYWYRQSLGQGLEFLIYFQGNSAPDKSGLPSDRFSAERTGGSVSTLTIQRTQQEDSAVYLCASSLAGYFTDTQYFGPGTRLTVL.

The chain is built from TRBV6-6 and TRBJ1-5; D possibly corresponds to TRBD1 (5 bases). Germline CDR1 and CDR2: MNHNY and SVGAGI (reference sequence). The V and J ends lost 6 bases and 7 bases respectively, with 16 bases between them. The CDR3 consists of 14 residues. The DNA for the CDR3 is TGTGCCAGCAGCAGGGACTTACTCGGGCAGCCCCAGCATTTT. Its translation: CASSRDLLGQPQHF.

V gene TRBV27 combines with J gene TRBJ2-5; 9 nucleotides align to TRBD1. The end of the DNA aligns better with TRBJ2-7, so the J call may be wrong. Per the germline V gene, CDR1 is MNHEY and CDR2 is SMNVEV (reference sequence). This CDR3 contains 14 residues. The CDR3 DNA sequence: TGTGCCAGCAGTCGGACAGGGGAAGCCTACGAGCAGTACTTC. Encoded protein: CASSRTGEAYEQYF.

The J gene is TRBJ2-7, the V gene TRBV4-3, with 9 bases that match TRBD2. V was clipped by 0 bases and J by 3 bases; unmatched bases: 6. This CDR3 region has 16 residues. Germline CDR1 is LGHNA and CDR2 is YSLEER. The CDR3 DNA reads as TGCGCCAGCAGCCAAGATTTGGGACTAGCAATCTACGAGCAGTACTTC. Translated: CASSQDLGLAIYEQYF.

The rearrangement joins TRBV6-5 to TRBJ2-7; the D is unclear. This CDR3 is 15 amino acids long. The V end lost 4 bases, the J end lost 3 bases, and 16 bases lay between the germline ends. The germline gives CDR1 MNHEY, CDR2 SVGAGI. CDR3 residues: CASSSPDRTNYEQYF. In DNA form, the CDR3 reads TGTGCCAGCAGTTCCCCTGACCGGACGAACTACGAGCAGTACTTC.

This clone appeared once. This rearrangement joins TRBV4-3 to TRBJ2-1; 8 bases align to TRBD2. The V and J ends lost 0 bases and 0 bases, in that order; junction bases with no gene match: 7. Germline CDR1 LGHNA, CDR2 YSLEER. The CDR3 runs to 18 residues. CDR3 DNA sequence: TGCGCCAGCAGCCAAGAGGGAGTCAGCGGGAGCTCCTACAATGAGCAGTTCTTC. Its protein product is CASSQEGVSGSSYNEQFF.

The chain's CDR3 is CASSSWTSGEAKNIQYF. The CDR3 region has the DNA TGTGCCAGCAGCTCCTGGACTAGCGGGGAAGCCAAAAACATTCAGTACTTC. This chain connects TRBV7-2 to TRBJ2-4; 12 nucleotides match TRBD2. Germline V gives CDR1 SGHTA, CDR2 FQGNSA. The CDR3 spans 17 residues. V trimming: 4 bases; J trimming: 0 bases; junction bases outside the gene matches: 4.

The chain combines TRBV19 with TRBJ2-5; tentatively, D is TRBD2 (5 bases). V lost 7 bases to trimming and J lost 4 bases, with 13 bases between them. This CDR3 spans 13 amino acids. The V gene's germline CDR1 is LNHDA and CDR2 SQIVND (reference sequence). CDR3 region: CASKMGAGETQYF. The CDR3 DNA reads as TGTGCCAGTAAGATGGGAGCTGGAGAGACCCAGTACTTC.

The gene calls are TRBV5-4 and TRBJ1-2; 7 nucleotides agree with TRBD1. V trimming: 0 bases; J trimming: 4 bases; junction bases outside the gene matches: 9. Germline V gene data show CDR1 as SGHNT and CDR2 as YYREEE (reference sequence). CDR3 size: 16 residues. This CDR3 is CASSLAGRGQGYGYTF. As DNA, the CDR3 is TGTGCCAGCAGCTTGGCCGGGAGGGGGCAGGGCTATGGCTACACCTTC.

The chain links TRBV30 to TRBJ1-6, with D maybe TRBD1 (6 bases). The CDR3 contains 15 residues. CDR1 and CDR2 (germline): GTSNPN, SVGIG (reference sequence). Between the trimmed V and J ends, which lost 0 bases and 7 bases, there was a span of 13 bases. The CDR3 nucleotides read TGTGCCTGGAGTGTACTAACAGGGCGAAATTCACCCCTCCACTTT. It translates to CAWSVLTGRNSPLHF.

This sequence joins TRBV29-1 and TRBJ2-2; D remains ambiguous. This CDR3 contains 14 residues. The germline V and J ends were trimmed by 3 bases and 1 base, with 9 bases remaining between them. From germline, CDR1 is SQVTM and CDR2 ANQGSEA. CDR3 loop: CSVDSDRNTGELFF. The CDR3 bases are TGCAGCGTTGATAGTGATCGGAACACCGGGGAGCTGTTTTTT.

The chain uses TRBV9 and TRBJ1-3; D is uncertain. Germline V lookup: CDR1 SGDLS, CDR2 YYNGEE. V was clipped by 1 base and J by 6 bases, with 5 bases between them. The CDR3 extends over 12 amino acids. The CDR3, as DNA: TGTGCCAGCAGCGTAAAGAAAAACACCATATATTTT. Translated: CASSVKKNTIYF.

The rearrangement uses TRBV25-1 and TRBJ1-2, with D unresolved. Germline CDR1 MGHDK, CDR2 SYGVNS. V lost 8 bases and J 4 bases, leaving 14 bases between the germline ends. CDR3 length: 13 residues. CDR3 sequence (DNA): TGTGCCAGCCAGGACGGCCGGGGCTATGGCTACACCTTC. The encoded protein is CASQDGRGYGYTF.